The 30 T cell receptor beta chains reported below all come from one sample, sequenced in a study of shared clonotypes between healthy human individuals. Produced via immunoSEQ multiplex PCR; TCRdb's table is partial and in-frame only. Of roughly 1.4 million clones in the sample, around 98.5% were seen once. Sequenced material: naive CD4+ T cells sorted from blood. Regarding subset: CD45RA+ positively selected. The receptor source for this set is a man under 40 in good health.

This sequence joins TRBV9 and TRBJ2-2; unclear D gene. Germline V lookup: CDR1 SGDLS, CDR2 YYNGEE. The length of the CDR3 is 13 residues. With 1 base removed from V and 3 bases from J, the gap between germline ends came to 4 bases. The CDR3 nucleotides read TGTGCCAGCAGCGTAATAGACACCGGGGAGCTGTTTTTT. This gives the protein CASSVIDTGELFF.

Notes on this clone: The sample carries other DNA sequences with the same CDR3. The chain carries TRBV28 and TRBJ2-7, with TRBD2 matching over 11 bases. CDR3 length: 15 residues. The V gene's germline CDR1 is MDHEN and CDR2 SYDVKM. V lost 6 bases and J lost 0; bases outside the gene matches: 4. CDR3 residues: CASSLTSGSSYEQYF. The CDR3 DNA sequence: TGTGCCAGCAGCCTCACTAGCGGGAGCTCCTACGAGCAGTACTTC.

The CDR3 nucleotides read TGTGCCAGCAGCAACAGGGTTAGCACTGAAGCTTTCTTT. Its protein is CASSNRVSTEAFF. This chain connects TRBV7-2 to TRBJ1-1; D is possibly TRBD1 (6 bases). Germline values: CDR1 SGHTA, CDR2 FQGNSA. The length of the CDR3 is 13 residues. The V gene lost 5 bases and the J gene lost 4 bases, with 11 bases spanning the gap.

The chain couples TRBV18 to TRBJ1-2; the match to TRBD1 covers 7 bases. With V trimmed by 3 bases and J by 0 bases, 4 bases remained unmatched. The CDR3 consists of 15 residues. Germline V lookup: CDR1 KGHSH, CDR2 LQKENI. The CDR3 DNA sequence: TGTGCCAGCTCACCGGGACAGTCAGCTAACTATGGCTACACCTTC. Translation gives CASSPGQSANYGYTF.

The chain joins TRBV28 to TRBJ1-1; D gene unclear. This CDR3 spans 14 amino acids. V gave up 4 bases and J gave up 1 base, with 10 bases separating them. Germline CDR1 MDHEN, CDR2 SYDVKM. CDR3 sequence (DNA): TGTGCCAGCAGTTACGTTGGGGAGAACACTGAAGCTTTCTTT. Translation: CASSYVGENTEAFF.

The chain combines TRBV5-4 with TRBJ2-5; D not certain. With 2 bases removed from V and 1 base from J, the gap between germline ends came to 15 bases. The CDR3 consists of 16 residues. In germline, CDR1 is SGHNT, CDR2 YYREEE (reference sequence). The CDR3 loop reads CASSFYGWGFQETQYF. Written as DNA, the CDR3 is TGTGCCAGCAGCTTTTACGGATGGGGATTCCAAGAGACCCAGTACTTC. Full variable domain (remainder filled in from reference TRBV5-4 and TRBJ2-5): ETGVTQSPTHLIKTRGQQVTLRCSSQSGHNTVSWYQQALGQGPQFIFQYYREEENGRGNFPPRFSGLQFPNYSSELNVNALELDDSALYLCASSFYGWGFQETQYFGPGTRLLVL.

The sample holds one count of this clone. The chain employs TRBV5-6 and TRBJ2-7; a possible D gene is TRBD1 (5 bases). The V gene's germline CDR1 is SGHDT and CDR2 YYEEEE. The CDR3 runs to 14 residues. With 0 bases removed from V and 5 bases from J, the gap between germline ends came to 12 bases. The CDR3 protein is CASSLGQGWDEQYF. CDR3 sequence (DNA): TGTGCCAGCAGCTTGGGGCAGGGTTGGGACGAGCAGTACTTC.

The chain recombines TRBV5-4 with TRBJ2-3; 7 bases match TRBD2. The germline V gene has CDR1 SGHNT and CDR2 YYREEE (reference sequence). The V gene end was trimmed by 5 bases and the J gene end by 2 bases; junction bases not matched to a gene: 8. The CDR3 contains 15 residues. DNA of the CDR3: TGTGCCAGCAGTTCGCCGGGACTATCCACAGATACGCAGTATTTT. This encodes CASSSPGLSTDTQYF. Variable domain in full (rest from reference TRBV5-4 and TRBJ2-3): ETGVTQSPTHLIKTRGQQVTLRCSSQSGHNTVSWYQQALGQGPQFIFQYYREEENGRGNFPPRFSGLQFPNYSSELNVNALELDDSALYLCASSSPGLSTDTQYFGPGTRLTVL.

The V gene is TRBV28, the J gene TRBJ1-2; D might be TRBD1 (5 bases). CDR1 MDHEN and CDR2 SYDVKM come from the germline V gene. The CDR3 sequence is 14 residues long. Trimming pared 5 bases from V and 7 bases from J, leaving 17 bases between. The CDR3 region is CASSLKGLLSGYTF. DNA of the CDR3: TGTGCCAGCAGTCTGAAGGGGTTACTCTCTGGCTACACCTTC.

The chain joins TRBV21-1 to TRBJ2-2; the D segment call TRBD2 is taken from the table without a DNA check. TRBV21-1 has pseudogene status. This CDR3 contains 14 residues. This chain's CDR3 is CASSKARRTGELFF. DNA of the CDR3: TGTGCCAGCAGCAAAGCGCGGCGCACCGGGGAGCTGTTTTTT.

In DNA form, the CDR3 reads TGTGCCAGCAGCCAGTATGGGGGACTAGCGGGGGCCCTAGCCAAAAACATTCAGTACTTC. Amino acids: CASSQYGGLAGALAKNIQYF. V and J are TRBV14 and TRBJ2-4, with 14 bases aligning to TRBD2. From germline, CDR1 is SGHDN and CDR2 FVKESK. The ends lost 3 bases at V and 0 bases at J; junction bases unmatched: 10. The CDR3 has 20 residues. The complete variable domain, with remaining parts taken from reference TRBV14 and TRBJ2-4, reads EAGVTQFPSHSVIEKGQTVTLRCDPISGHDNLYWYRRVMGKEIKFLLHFVKESKQDESGMPNNRFLAERTGGTYSTLKVQPAELEDSGVYFCASSQYGGLAGALAKNIQYFGAGTRLSVL.

With respect to this clone: The sample contains more than one DNA sequence encoding this CDR3. CDR3 sequence: CASSPGAGETQYF. The CDR3, as DNA: TGTGCCAGCTCACCCGGGGCGGGCGAGACCCAGTACTTC. This rearrangement joins TRBV18 to TRBJ2-5; perhaps D is TRBD1 or TRBD2 (5 bases each). This CDR3 has 13 residues. CDR1 and CDR2 from the germline V gene are KGHSH and LQKENI. Trimming took 3 bases from V and 5 from J, leaving 10 bases between them.

The gene calls are TRBV6-1 and TRBJ2-1; D possibly corresponds to TRBD2 (5 bases). The germline V and J ends were trimmed by 1 base and 8 bases, with 18 bases remaining between them. The CDR3 spans 16 residues. In germline, CDR1 is MNHNS, CDR2 SASEGT. The CDR3: CASSEGFRGSWDEQFF. CDR3 nucleotide sequence: TGTGCCAGCAGTGAAGGCTTCCGAGGGAGCTGGGATGAGCAGTTCTTC.

The chain has TRBV2 and TRBJ2-4, with 10 bases fitting TRBD2. Trimming took 6 bases from V and 2 from J; bases not matched to a gene: 13. CDR1 and CDR2 from the germline V gene are SNHLY and FYNNEI. The CDR3 is 18 residues long. CDR3 in amino acids: CASRELASSGSSKNIQYF. The CDR3 DNA reads as TGTGCCAGCAGGGAACTGGCGTCTAGCGGGAGTTCCAAAAACATTCAGTACTTC.

The V call is TRBV7-9, the J call TRBJ2-1, with 9 bases matching TRBD1. The V segment lost 5 bases and the J segment 5 bases; nucleotides outside the gene matches: 13. CDR1 and CDR2 from the germline V gene are SEHNR and FQNEAQ (reference sequence). This CDR3 contains 17 residues. This CDR3 reads CASSHTPGQGRDNEQFF. The CDR3 coding sequence is TGTGCCAGCAGCCACACCCCCGGACAGGGGAGGGACAATGAGCAGTTCTTC.

The chain combines TRBV7-9 with TRBJ2-7, with 7 positions matching TRBD2. The CDR3 runs 15 residues. Germline V gene sequence: CDR1 SEHNR, CDR2 FQNEAQ (reference sequence). J gave up 4 bases and V 1 base, and 7 bases lay outside the gene matches. CDR3 sequence (DNA): TGTGCCAGCAGCTTAGGGGGCGGGAGAGGGTACGAGCAGTACTTC. This sequence encodes CASSLGGGRGYEQYF. Combining the CDR3 with reference TRBV7-9 and TRBJ2-7 gives the whole variable domain DTGVSQNPRHKITKRGQNVTFRCDPISEHNRLYWYRQTLGQGPEFLTYFQNEAQLEKSRLLSDRFSAERPKGSFSTLEIQRTEQGDSAMYLCASSLGGGRGYEQYFGPGTRLTVT.

V usage is TRBV14 and J usage is TRBJ2-7, with D hard to call. Trimming pared 6 bases from V and 0 bases from J, leaving 12 bases between. The CDR3 length is 14 residues. Germline V lookup: CDR1 SGHDN, CDR2 FVKESK. CDR3 nucleotides: TGTGCCAGCAGTCAAACCGACTTCTCCTACGAGCAGTACTTC. Its protein product is CASSQTDFSYEQYF.

V usage is TRBV5-1 and J usage is TRBJ2-2; D not certain. CDR1 is SGHRS and CDR2 is YFSETQ in the germline V gene. There are 17 residues in the CDR3. Between the trimmed V and J ends, which lost 0 bases and 0 bases, there was a span of 12 bases. In DNA, the CDR3 is TGCGCCAGCAGCTTGGTTGCAGGACCCTCGAACACCGGGGAGCTGTTTTTT. Protein: CASSLVAGPSNTGELFF.

The chain uses TRBV5-1 and TRBJ1-4, with D possibly being TRBD1 (5 bases). Germline CDR1 is SGHRS and CDR2 is YFSETQ. With 0 bases removed from V and 6 bases from J, the gap between germline ends came to 12 bases. The CDR3 extends over 15 amino acids. In nucleotides, the CDR3 is TGCGCCAGCAGCTTGGTCGGCAGGGAAGATGAAAAACTGTTTTTT. Protein sequence: CASSLVGREDEKLFF.

This chain uses TRBV28 with TRBJ1-1; D unclear. The length of the CDR3 is 14 residues. Germline CDR1 reads MDHEN; CDR2 reads SYDVKM. The V and J ends lost 3 bases and 5 bases respectively, with 13 bases between them. The CDR3 region is CASSLRVIGTEAFF. The CDR3, as DNA: TGTGCCAGCAGTTTGAGGGTCATTGGGACTGAAGCTTTCTTT.

This clone was counted a single time. The V and J genes are TRBV11-2 and TRBJ1-2, with 7 bases aligning to TRBD1. Germline V gene data show CDR1 as SGHAT and CDR2 as FQNNGV. The CDR3 runs to 16 residues. V shed 4 bases, J shed 4 bases, and the junction held 12 bases outside the gene matches. The CDR3 DNA reads as TGTGCCAGCAGCTCTCAATCCGGGACAGCTTTCTATGGCTACACCTTC. As protein: CASSSQSGTAFYGYTF.

This rearrangement joins TRBV6-4 to TRBJ2-2; 7 nucleotides line up with TRBD2. The CDR3 totals 16 residues. The germline CDR1 and CDR2 sequences are MRHNA and SNTAGT. V lost 2 bases to trimming and J lost 5 bases; unmatched junction nucleotides: 8. The CDR3 nucleotides are TGTGCCAGCAGTGACCTAGGCGGGAGATTGACCGGGGAGCTGTTTTTT. Translation: CASSDLGGRLTGELFF.

V usage is TRBV18 and J usage is TRBJ2-1; D is perhaps TRBD2 (6 bases). The germline V gene encodes CDR1 KGHSH and CDR2 LQKENI. V shed 4 bases and J shed 12 bases, with 10 bases lying between them. The CDR3 extends over 11 amino acids. The CDR3 protein is CASSHRLGQFF. The CDR3 DNA reads TGTGCCAGCTCACACAGACTAGGGCAGTTCTTC.

The chain couples TRBV10-3 to TRBJ2-6, with D possibly being TRBD2 (6 bases). The V gene lost 5 bases and the J gene lost 2 bases, with 13 bases spanning the gap. Per the germline V gene, CDR1 is ENHRY and CDR2 is SYGVKD. The CDR3 is 16 amino acids. The CDR3 region has the DNA TGTGCCATCAGTCCCGGCTCGGGGGCTGGGGCCAACGTCCTGACTTTC. It translates to CAISPGSGAGANVLTF.

The rearrangement links TRBV28 to TRBJ2-7, with 9 positions matching TRBD2. The CDR3 spans 14 residues. With 2 bases clipped from V and 6 bases from J, the junction kept 5 bases outside the gene matches. Per germline, CDR1 MDHEN and CDR2 SYDVKM. The CDR3, as DNA: TGTGCCAGCAGTTTAGGCGGGAGGGCGGGCGAGCAGTACTTC. Amino acid sequence: CASSLGGRAGEQYF.

As to this clone: Other nucleotide sequences in the sample specify the same CDR3. The V and J genes are TRBV18 and TRBJ2-7; 7 bases match TRBD1. Germline CDR1 is KGHSH and CDR2 is LQKENI. Trimming removed 4 bases from V and 1 base from J; junction bases left unmatched: 1. CDR3 length: 13 residues. CDR3 loop: CASSRDRSYEQYF. The CDR3 DNA sequence: TGTGCCAGCTCACGGGACAGATCCTACGAGCAGTACTTC.

This rearrangement joins TRBV7-8 to TRBJ2-7; D unclear. Germline V CDR1 and CDR2: SGHVS, FQNEAQ. Trimming removed 1 base at V and 5 bases at J, with 6 bases between. This CDR3 region has 12 residues. The CDR3: CASSLGFHEQYF. In DNA, the CDR3 is TGTGCCAGCAGCTTAGGTTTTCACGAGCAGTACTTC.

The rearrangement uses TRBV5-1 and TRBJ2-7, with 8 bases matching TRBD1. J lost 1 base, V lost 0 bases, and 3 bases had no gene match. The CDR3 has 15 amino acids. CDR1 and CDR2 from the germline V gene are SGHRS and YFSETQ. CDR3 in amino acids: CASSLVTGASYEQYF. In nucleotides, the CDR3 is TGCGCCAGCAGCTTGGTGACAGGGGCGTCCTACGAGCAGTACTTC.

The chain recombines TRBV5-4 with TRBJ1-4, with 7 positions matching TRBD1. CDR1 and CDR2 (germline): SGHNT, YYREEE (reference sequence). V trimming: 0 bases; J trimming: 7 bases; junction bases outside the gene matches: 6. CDR3 length equals 15 residues. The CDR3 here is CASSLGVTGSEKLFF. Here the CDR3 DNA reads TGTGCCAGCAGCTTGGGGGTGACAGGGAGTGAAAAACTGTTTTTT.

Worth noting for this clone: Distinct nucleotide sequences in the sample also encode this CDR3. The chain carries TRBV11-3 and TRBJ2-3; 12 bases line up with TRBD2. The germline CDR1 and CDR2 sequences are SGHNT and YENEEA. CDR3 size: 14 residues. With V trimmed by 8 bases and J by 3 bases, 3 bases remained unmatched. This chain's CDR3 is CASSTSGSTDTQYF. DNA of the CDR3: TGTGCCAGCTCGACTAGCGGGAGTACAGATACGCAGTATTTT.